This is a list of T cell receptor beta chains from one sample in a study of T cell responses to AZD1222 COVID-19 vaccine. Assay used: immunoSEQ multiplex PCR; TCRdb lists only in-frame clones, some missing. Of more than 120,000 clones in the sample, roughly 89% were seen once. The starting material was peripheral blood, obtained 28 days after the second AZD1222 dose. The receptors originated from an adult who received the AZD1222 COVID-19 vaccine. Both conserved end residues are part of each CDR3. A D gene is named only where the DNA matches it firmly. Size is omitted from some rows. Given values are once, few, many or a class for expanded clones.

J: TRBJ1-4; size: -; V: TRBV19; D: -; DNA: TGTGCCAGTACAGGGGTACATGAAAAACTGTTTTTT; CDR3: CASTGVHEKLFF
J: TRBJ2-1; size: once; V: TRBV12-5; D: TRBD2; DNA: TGTGCTAGTGGTTTGTTTGCGGGAGGGCCAGGTTACAATGAGCAGTTCTTC; CDR3: CASGLFAGGPGYNEQFF
J: TRBJ2-7; size: -; V: TRBV29-1; D: TRBD1; DNA: TGCAGCGCGCTAACAGCAGGGGGCGGTGAGCAGTACTTC; CDR3: CSALTAGGGEQYF
J: TRBJ2-5; size: -; V: TRBV14; D: -; DNA: TGTGCCAGCAGCCAAGATATTAATAGGGGCCCCAACTTC; CDR3: CASSQDINRGPNF
J: TRBJ1-5; size: -; V: TRBV4-2; D: -; DNA: TGTGCCAGCAGCCATGAAGAGGCCGTGGGCCAGCCCCAGCATTTT; CDR3: CASSHEEAVGQPQHF
J: TRBJ1-2; size: medium-sized; V: TRBV4-1; D: -; DNA: TGCGCCAGCAGCCAAGAAAACTATGGCTACACCTTC; CDR3: CASSQENYGYTF
J: TRBJ1-5; size: -; V: TRBV4-1; D: -; DNA: TGCGCCAGCAGCCAAGACCCGGTTCTGAATCAGCCCCAGCATTTT; CDR3: CASSQDPVLNQPQHF
J: TRBJ2-3; size: -; V: TRBV7-2; D: -; DNA: TGTGCCAGCAGCCCCACGGGGCAGAGCACAGATACGCAGTATTTT; CDR3: CASSPTGQSTDTQYF
J: TRBJ2-1; size: -; V: TRBV5-1; D: TRBD2; DNA: TGCGCCAGCAGCTTGTCCCGGACTAGCGGGAGTCTTGAGCAGTTCTTC; CDR3: CASSLSRTSGSLEQFF
J: TRBJ1-1; size: once; V: TRBV28; D: -; DNA: TGTGCCAGCAGTTTACCCGGGGGATTGAACACTGAAGCTTTCTTT; CDR3: CASSLPGGLNTEAFF
J: TRBJ2-5; size: few; V: TRBV11-3; D: -; DNA: TGTGCCAGCAGGGCCAGGGGATTCCAAGAGACCCAGTACTTC; CDR3: CASRARGFQETQYF
J: TRBJ1-1; size: -; V: TRBV4-3; D: -; DNA: TGCGCCAGCAGCCAAGATAAGCTCACTGAAGCTTTCTTT; CDR3: CASSQDKLTEAFF
J: TRBJ1-1; size: -; V: TRBV11-3; D: -; DNA: TGTGCCAGCAGCTTTACAGGGAACACTGAAGCTTTCTTT; CDR3: CASSFTGNTEAFF
J: TRBJ1-5; size: -; V: TRBV6-2/TRBV6-3; D: TRBD1; DNA: TGTGCCAGCAGTGACTGGGACAGGGTCGATCAGCCCCAGCATTTT; CDR3: CASSDWDRVDQPQHF
J: TRBJ1-2; size: -; V: TRBV4-2; D: TRBD1; DNA: TGTGCCAGCAGCCAAGAGGGGACAGGGAACTATGGCTACACCTTC; CDR3: CASSQEGTGNYGYTF
J: TRBJ1-1; size: once; V: TRBV6-6; D: -; DNA: TGTGCCAGCAGTTTAATCGGGACACTACACACTGAAGCTTTCTTT; CDR3: CASSLIGTLHTEAFF
J: TRBJ1-2; size: once; V: TRBV27; D: -; DNA: TGTGCCAGCAGTTTATCATGGACAGCTAACTATGGCTACACCTTC; CDR3: CASSLSWTANYGYTF
J: TRBJ2-6; size: -; V: TRBV14; D: -; DNA: TGTGCCAGCAGCCAGGACTGGGTCTTAGGCGTCCTGACTTTC; CDR3: CASSQDWVLGVLTF
J: TRBJ1-1; size: -; V: TRBV5-4; D: TRBD1; DNA: TGTGCCAGCAGCTGGACAGGGCTGAACACTGAAGCTTTCTTT; CDR3: CASSWTGLNTEAFF
J: TRBJ2-1; size: -; V: TRBV5-1; D: -; DNA: TGCGCCAGCAGCTTGGGGGCGGCGAGCTCCTACAATGAGCAGTTCTTC; CDR3: CASSLGAASSYNEQFF
J: TRBJ1-1; size: few; V: TRBV28; D: TRBD1; DNA: TGTGCCAGCAGTTCGTTGACAGGGGTATCTGAAGCTTTCTTT; CDR3: CASSSLTGVSEAFF
J: TRBJ1-1; size: -; V: TRBV28; D: -; DNA: TGTGCCAGCCGGCCCATGTCGAACACTGAAGCTTTCTTT; CDR3: CASRPMSNTEAFF
J: TRBJ1-1; size: -; V: TRBV29-1; D: -; DNA: TGCAGCGTTACCGACTCCGGGTCGAACACTGAAGCTTTCTTT; CDR3: CSVTDSGSNTEAFF
J: TRBJ1-6; size: -; V: TRBV4-1; D: -; DNA: TGCGCCAGCAGCCAAGATCCCCGGGGGCCCCTCCACTTT; CDR3: CASSQDPRGPLHF
J: TRBJ2-7; size: -; V: TRBV27; D: TRBD1; DNA: TGTGCCAGCAGTCCCATAAACCTATTAATCAGCGGGACAGGGTACAACGAGCAGTACTTC; CDR3: CASSPINLLISGTGYNEQYF
J: TRBJ1-1; size: -; V: TRBV4-1; D: TRBD1; DNA: TGCGCCAGCAGCCAAGGACTCACAGGGGGGATCGCTGAAGCTTTCTTT; CDR3: CASSQGLTGGIAEAFF
J: TRBJ1-1; size: -; V: TRBV28; D: -; DNA: TGTGCCAGCAGTATTGACCCGGGACCATTGAACACTGAAGCTTTCTTT; CDR3: CASSIDPGPLNTEAFF
J: TRBJ2-1; size: -; V: TRBV30; D: -; DNA: TGTGCCTGGTTGGGAGGATCGTACAATGAGCAGTTCTTC; CDR3: CAWLGGSYNEQFF
J: TRBJ1-1; size: once; V: TRBV10-3; D: TRBD1; DNA: TGTGCCATCAAAGGGACAGCCTTGAACACTGAAGCTTTCTTT; CDR3: CAIKGTALNTEAFF
J: TRBJ1-1; size: once; V: TRBV4-3; D: -; DNA: TGCGCCAGCAGCCAAGATTTAGTTGGGTTTCGGACTGAAGCTTTCTTT; CDR3: CASSQDLVGFRTEAFF
J: TRBJ1-4; size: -; V: TRBV19; D: -; DNA: TGTGCCAGTAGTCCCCGAACTGGAGGACAAGAAAAACTGTTTTTT; CDR3: CASSPRTGGQEKLFF
J: TRBJ1-3; size: once; V: TRBV27; D: -; DNA: TGTGCCAGCCGTGCTGGGGGCGGAAACACCATATATTTT; CDR3: CASRAGGGNTIYF
J: TRBJ2-3; size: -; V: TRBV3-1/TRBV3-2; D: TRBD2; DNA: TGTGCCAGCAGCCAAGGAAGACTAGCGGGATTATCAGATACGCAGTATTTT; CDR3: CASSQGRLAGLSDTQYF
J: TRBJ1-1; size: -; V: TRBV28; D: -; DNA: TGTGCCAGCACAGTAGCCGGTCCCATGAACACTGAAGCTTTCTTT; CDR3: CASTVAGPMNTEAFF
J: TRBJ2-7; size: -; V: TRBV28; D: -; DNA: TGTGCCAGCAGCTACAGGGGGGGGTTTGTGAGGAACGAGCAGTACTTC; CDR3: CASSYRGGFVRNEQYF
J: TRBJ2-5; size: -; V: TRBV6-2/TRBV6-3; D: TRBD2; DNA: TGTGCCAGCAGTTACTCGGAGCGGGAGAGCCAAGAGACCCAGTACTTC; CDR3: CASSYSERESQETQYF
J: TRBJ2-1; size: -; V: TRBV14; D: -; DNA: TGTGCCAGCAGCCACCCCGTGGGGTGGGACTCCTCCTACAATGAGCAGTTCTTC; CDR3: CASSHPVGWDSSYNEQFF
J: TRBJ2-1; size: -; V: TRBV5-6; D: TRBD2; DNA: TGTGCCAGCAGCTTGTCTGGACTAGCGGGAGATGAGCAGTTCTTC; CDR3: CASSLSGLAGDEQFF
J: TRBJ2-1; size: once; V: TRBV30; D: TRBD2; DNA: TGTGCCTGGAGTGTAGGGACTAGCGGGATAGATGAGCAGTTCTTC; CDR3: CAWSVGTSGIDEQFF
J: TRBJ2-7; size: -; V: TRBV5-1; D: TRBD1; DNA: TGCGCCAGCAGCTTGGGACAGGGCTGGGGCGAGCAGTACTTC; CDR3: CASSLGQGWGEQYF